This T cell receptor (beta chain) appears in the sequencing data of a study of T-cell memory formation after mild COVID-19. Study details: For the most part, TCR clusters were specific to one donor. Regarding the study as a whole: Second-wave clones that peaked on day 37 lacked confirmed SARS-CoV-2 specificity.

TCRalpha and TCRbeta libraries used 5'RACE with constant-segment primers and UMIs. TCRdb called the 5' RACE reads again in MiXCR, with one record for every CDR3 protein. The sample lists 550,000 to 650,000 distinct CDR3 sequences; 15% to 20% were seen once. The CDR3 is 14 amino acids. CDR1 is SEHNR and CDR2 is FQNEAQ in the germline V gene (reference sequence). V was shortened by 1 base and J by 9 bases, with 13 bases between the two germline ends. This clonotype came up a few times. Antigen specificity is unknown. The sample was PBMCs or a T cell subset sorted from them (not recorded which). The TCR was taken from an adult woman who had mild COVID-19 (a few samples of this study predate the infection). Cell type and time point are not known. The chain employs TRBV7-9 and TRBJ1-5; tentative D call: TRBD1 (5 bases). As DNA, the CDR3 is TGTGCCAGCAGCTTAGGAGGGGATTTCTGGCCCCAGCATTTT. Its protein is CASSLGGDFWPQHF.